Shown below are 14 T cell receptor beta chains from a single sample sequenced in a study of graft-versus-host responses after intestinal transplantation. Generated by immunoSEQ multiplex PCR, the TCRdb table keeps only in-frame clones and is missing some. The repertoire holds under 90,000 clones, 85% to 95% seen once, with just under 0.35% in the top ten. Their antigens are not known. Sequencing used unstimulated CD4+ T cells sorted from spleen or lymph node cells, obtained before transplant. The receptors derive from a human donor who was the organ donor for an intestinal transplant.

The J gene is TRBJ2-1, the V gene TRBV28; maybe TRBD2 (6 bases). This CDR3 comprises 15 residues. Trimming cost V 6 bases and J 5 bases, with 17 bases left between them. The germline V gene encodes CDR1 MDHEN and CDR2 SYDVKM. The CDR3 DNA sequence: TGTGCCAGCAGAACCCTCGGACTACCCGACAATGAGCAGTTCTTC. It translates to CASRTLGLPDNEQFF.

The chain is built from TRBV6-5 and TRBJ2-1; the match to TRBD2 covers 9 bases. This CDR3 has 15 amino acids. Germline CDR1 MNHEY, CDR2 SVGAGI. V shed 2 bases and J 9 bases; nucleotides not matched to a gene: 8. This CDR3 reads CASSYPAGGQFEQFF. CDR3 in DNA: TGTGCCAGCAGTTACCCTGCGGGGGGGCAGTTTGAGCAGTTCTTC.

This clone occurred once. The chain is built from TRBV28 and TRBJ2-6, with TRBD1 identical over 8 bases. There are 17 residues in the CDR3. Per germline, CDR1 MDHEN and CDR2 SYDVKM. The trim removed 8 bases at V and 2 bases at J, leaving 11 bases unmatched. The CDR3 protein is CASGGQGDLTGANVLTF. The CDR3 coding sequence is TGTGCCAGCGGTGGACAGGGAGACCTTACTGGGGCCAACGTCCTGACTTTC.

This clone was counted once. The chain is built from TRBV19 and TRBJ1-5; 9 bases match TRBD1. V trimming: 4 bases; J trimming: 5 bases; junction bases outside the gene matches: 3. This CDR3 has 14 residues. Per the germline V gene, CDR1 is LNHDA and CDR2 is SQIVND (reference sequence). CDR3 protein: CASSRDRDYQPQHF. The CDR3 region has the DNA TGTGCCAGTAGTAGGGACAGGGATTATCAGCCCCAGCATTTT.

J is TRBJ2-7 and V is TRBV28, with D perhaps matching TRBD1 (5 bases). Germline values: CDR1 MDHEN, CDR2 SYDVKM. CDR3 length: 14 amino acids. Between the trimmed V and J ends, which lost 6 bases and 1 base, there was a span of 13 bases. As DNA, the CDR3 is TGTGCCAGCAGATCCGACAGAATTTCCTACGAGCAGTACTTC. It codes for CASRSDRISYEQYF.

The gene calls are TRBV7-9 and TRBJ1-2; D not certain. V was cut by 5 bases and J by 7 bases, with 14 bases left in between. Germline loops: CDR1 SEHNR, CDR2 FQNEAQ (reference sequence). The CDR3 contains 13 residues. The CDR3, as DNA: TGTGCCAGCAGCCTGGGAAGGGCGGGTGGCTACACCTTC. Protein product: CASSLGRAGGYTF.

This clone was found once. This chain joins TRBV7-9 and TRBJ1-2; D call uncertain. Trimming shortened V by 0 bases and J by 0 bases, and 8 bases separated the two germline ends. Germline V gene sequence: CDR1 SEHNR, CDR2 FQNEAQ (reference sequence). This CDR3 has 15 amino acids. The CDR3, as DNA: TGTGCCAGCAGCTTAGCGCTCTCGGCTAACTATGGCTACACCTTC. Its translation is CASSLALSANYGYTF.

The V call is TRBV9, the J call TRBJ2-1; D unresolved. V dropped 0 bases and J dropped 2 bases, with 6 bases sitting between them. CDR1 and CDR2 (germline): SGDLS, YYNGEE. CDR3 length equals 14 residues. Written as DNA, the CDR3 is TGTGCCAGCAGCGTAGGCCAGACCTACAATGAGCAGTTCTTC. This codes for CASSVGQTYNEQFF.

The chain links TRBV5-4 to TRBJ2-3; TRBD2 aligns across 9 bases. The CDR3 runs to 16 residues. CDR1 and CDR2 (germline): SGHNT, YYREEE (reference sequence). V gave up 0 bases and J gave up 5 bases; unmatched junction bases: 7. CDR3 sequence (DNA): TGTGCCAGCAGCTTGGATTTGCGGGGGGGCCGAGATACGCAGTATTTT. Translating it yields CASSLDLRGGRDTQYF. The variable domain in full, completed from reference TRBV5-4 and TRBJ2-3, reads ETGVTQSPTHLIKTRGQQVTLRCSSQSGHNTVSWYQQALGQGPQFIFQYYREEENGRGNFPPRFSGLQFPNYSSELNVNALELDDSALYLCASSLDLRGGRDTQYFGPGTRLTVL.

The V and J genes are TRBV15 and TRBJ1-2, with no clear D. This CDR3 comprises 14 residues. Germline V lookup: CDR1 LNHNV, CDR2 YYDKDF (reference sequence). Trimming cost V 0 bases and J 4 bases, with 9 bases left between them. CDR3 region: CATSRDHEGYGYTF. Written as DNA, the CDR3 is TGTGCCACCAGCAGAGATCATGAGGGCTATGGCTACACCTTC.

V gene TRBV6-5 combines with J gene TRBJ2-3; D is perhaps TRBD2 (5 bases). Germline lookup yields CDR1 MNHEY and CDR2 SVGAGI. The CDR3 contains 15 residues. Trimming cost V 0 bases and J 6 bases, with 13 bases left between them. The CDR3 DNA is TGTGCCAGCAGTTACTCCCCCCTAGCAGGCGATACGCAGTATTTT. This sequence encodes CASSYSPLAGDTQYF.

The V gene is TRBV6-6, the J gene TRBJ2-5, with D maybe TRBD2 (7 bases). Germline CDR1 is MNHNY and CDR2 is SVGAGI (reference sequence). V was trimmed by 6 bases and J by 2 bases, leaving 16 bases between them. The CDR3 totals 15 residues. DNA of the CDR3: TGTGCCAGCAGATATGGGGGGGCCCGACAAGAGACCCAGTACTTC. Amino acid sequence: CASRYGGARQETQYF.

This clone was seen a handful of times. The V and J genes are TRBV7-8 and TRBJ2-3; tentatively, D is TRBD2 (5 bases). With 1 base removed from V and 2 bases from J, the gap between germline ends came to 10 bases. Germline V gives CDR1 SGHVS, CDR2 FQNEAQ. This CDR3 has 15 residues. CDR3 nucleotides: TGTGCCAGCAGCTTAGGTCCAGGACTCACAGATACGCAGTATTTT. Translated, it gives CASSLGPGLTDTQYF.

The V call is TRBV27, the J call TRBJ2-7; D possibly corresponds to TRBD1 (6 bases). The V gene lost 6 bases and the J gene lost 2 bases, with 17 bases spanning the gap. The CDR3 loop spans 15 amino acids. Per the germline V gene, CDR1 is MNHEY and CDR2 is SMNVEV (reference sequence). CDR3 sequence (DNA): TGTGCCAGCAGCATACAGGGCCCACCTACCTACGAGCAGTACTTC. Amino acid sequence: CASSIQGPPTYEQYF.